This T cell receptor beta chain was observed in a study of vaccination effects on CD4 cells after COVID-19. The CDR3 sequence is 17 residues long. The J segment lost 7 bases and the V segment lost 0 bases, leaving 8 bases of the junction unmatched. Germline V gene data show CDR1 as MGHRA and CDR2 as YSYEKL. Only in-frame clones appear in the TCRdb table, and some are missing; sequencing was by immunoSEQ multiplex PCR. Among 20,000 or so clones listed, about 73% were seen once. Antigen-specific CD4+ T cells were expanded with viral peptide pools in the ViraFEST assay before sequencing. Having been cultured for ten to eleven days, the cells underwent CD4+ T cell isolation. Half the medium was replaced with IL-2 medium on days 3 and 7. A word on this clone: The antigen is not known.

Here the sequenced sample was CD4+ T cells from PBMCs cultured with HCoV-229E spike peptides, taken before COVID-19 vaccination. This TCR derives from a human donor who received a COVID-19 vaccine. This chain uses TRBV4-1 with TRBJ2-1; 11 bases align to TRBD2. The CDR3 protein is CASSQEPSGGQLNEQFF. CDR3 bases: TGCGCCAGCAGCCAAGAACCTAGCGGGGGGCAACTAAATGAGCAGTTCTTC.